Each of the 25 T cell receptor beta chains below was sequenced from the same sample in a study of T cells in Graves' hyperthyroidism and ophthalmopathy (dated by TCRdb to about 2019). Libraries were constructed by multiplex PCR. The run used an Illumina HiSeq 2000. Amplification of TCR beta CDR3 regions was carried out from RNA transcripts. A first-round RT-PCR of the TCR CDR3 used the HTBI primer set with the Qiagen OneStep RT-PCR kit. Using fastp at Q25 and MiXCR, TCRdb reprocessed the public reads and kept productive beta chains. Rows are unified per CDR3 protein, each entry keeping the most common DNA and genes. A total of 350,000 to 400,000 distinct CDR3 sequences appear in this sample, roughly 20% of them only once. Around two fifths of the sample rests with the top ten. The sample was blood. These receptors came from a man aged 18 to 35 with Graves' ophthalmopathy.

V usage is TRBV6-1 and J usage is TRBJ1-5; maybe TRBD1 (6 bases). Germline V CDR1 and CDR2: MNHNS, SASEGT. Trimming took off 6 bases at V and 7 bases at J, with 13 bases between the two ends. The CDR3 runs 13 residues. Here the CDR3 reads CASRGAGSQPQHF. The CDR3 nucleotides read TGTGCCAGCAGGGGGGCAGGGTCCCAGCCCCAGCATTTT.

The chain combines TRBV6-1 with TRBJ2-1; 11 bases agree with TRBD2. V trimming: 5 bases; J trimming: 8 bases; junction bases outside the gene matches: 8. The CDR3 is 15 amino acids. Germline V gene sequence: CDR1 MNHNS, CDR2 SASEGT. This CDR3 reads CASSSPSGGSDEQFF. For the CDR3, the DNA is TGTGCCAGCAGTTCCCCTAGCGGGGGGAGCGATGAGCAGTTCTTC.

The CDR3, as DNA: TGTGCCAGCAGCCCCGGGGGACTGTACGAGCAGTACTTC. Translating it yields CASSPGGLYEQYF. V is TRBV9 and J is TRBJ2-7, with D tentatively TRBD2 (6 bases). CDR1 is SGDLS and CDR2 is YYNGEE in the germline V gene. V was clipped by 4 bases and J by 4 bases, with 12 bases between them. The CDR3 contains 13 residues.

This clonotype has only a few counts. The genes are TRBV7-9 and TRBJ1-2; D is possibly TRBD1 (5 bases). V lost 6 bases to trimming and J lost 8 bases, with 16 bases between them. This CDR3 contains 13 residues. Germline CDR1 is SEHNR and CDR2 is FQNEAQ (reference sequence). In DNA form, the CDR3 reads TGTGCCAGCAGTTTGACAGAAGATTTGGGCTACACCTTC. As protein: CASSLTEDLGYTF.

A remark on this clonotype: This may stem from a read error, because a much larger clone lies one nucleotide away. This rearrangement joins TRBV6-1 to TRBJ1-4, with D possibly TRBD1 on 6 matching bases. Deletions cut 3 bases from V and 7 bases from J, with 15 bases between. The germline V gene has CDR1 MNHNS and CDR2 SASEGT. The CDR3 spans 15 residues. CDR3 bases: TGTGCCAGCAGTGACGGCACAGGGAGGTTTGAAAAACTGTTTTTT. This translates into CASSDGTGRFEKLFF.

This chain connects TRBV6-1 to TRBJ1-2; D is ambiguous. V was shortened by 0 bases and J by 4 bases, with 15 bases between the two germline ends. CDR3 size: 16 residues. CDR1 is MNHNS and CDR2 is SASEGT in the germline V gene. The CDR3 region is CASSEAADGRAYGYTF. The CDR3 bases are TGTGCCAGCAGTGAAGCTGCAGACGGCAGAGCCTATGGCTACACCTTC.

This clonotype occurred a few times. The chain carries TRBV20-1 and TRBJ2-6; D remains unclear. Germline CDR1 reads DFQATT; CDR2 reads SNEGSKA (reference sequence). The CDR3 runs 13 residues. Deletions cut 6 bases from V and 2 bases from J, with 8 bases between. CDR3 region: CSAPRPGANVLTF. The CDR3 DNA follows: TGCAGTGCACCGAGACCTGGGGCCAACGTCCTGACTTTC.

This clonotype was counted only a few times. The rearrangement joins TRBV5-1 to TRBJ1-2, with a weak D call TRBD1 (5 bases). Per the germline V gene, CDR1 is SGHRS and CDR2 is YFSETQ. Trimming cost V 4 bases and J 3 bases, with 10 bases left between them. The CDR3 length is 13 residues. CDR3 sequence reads: CASSIRQHYGYTF. For the CDR3, the DNA is TGCGCCAGCAGCATTCGACAGCACTATGGCTACACCTTC.

This clonotype appeared a few times. V is TRBV7-8 and J is TRBJ2-1, with D tentatively TRBD2 (5 bases). This CDR3 contains 13 residues. V was trimmed by 4 bases and J by 6 bases, leaving 10 bases between them. CDR1 SGHVS and CDR2 FQNEAQ come from the germline V gene. The CDR3 sequence: CASSSPGSNEQFF. The CDR3 DNA is TGTGCCAGCAGCTCCCCGGGGTCCAATGAGCAGTTCTTC.

V and J are TRBV7-3 and TRBJ2-5; D not certain. Germline CDR1 SGHTA, CDR2 FQGTGA. V lost 3 bases to trimming and J lost 2 bases, with 7 bases between them. CDR3 length: 13 residues. The CDR3 nucleotides are TGTGCCAGCAGCTTGGAGAGGCAAGAGACCCAGTACTTC. Protein product: CASSLERQETQYF.

V and J are TRBV27 and TRBJ2-7; 9 bases are a match to TRBD1. J was trimmed by 3 bases and V by 3 bases; bases with no gene match: 3. Per germline, CDR1 MNHEY and CDR2 SMNVEV (reference sequence). The CDR3 consists of 14 residues. The CDR3 sequence is CASSFGTGLYEQYF. The CDR3 nucleotides read TGTGCCAGCAGTTTCGGGACAGGGCTCTACGAGCAGTACTTC.

The gene calls are TRBV2 and TRBJ2-5, with 10 bases fitting TRBD2. The CDR3 totals 17 residues. J was trimmed by 5 bases and V by 6 bases; bases with no gene match: 15. Germline assignment: CDR1 SNHLY and CDR2 FYNNEI. The CDR3 DNA reads as TGTGCCAGCAGAGAGGGAGCGGGAGGGCCGGGTGTGGAGACCCAGTACTTC. This translates into CASREGAGGPGVETQYF.

The chain has TRBV28 and TRBJ1-1; tentative D call: TRBD1 (6 bases). Trimming shortened V by 5 bases and J by 1 base, and 11 bases separated the two germline ends. Germline loops: CDR1 MDHEN, CDR2 SYDVKM. CDR3 size: 14 residues. In DNA form, the CDR3 reads TGTGCCAGCAGTCCAGGGGTTTGGAACACTGAAGCTTTCTTT. Protein: CASSPGVWNTEAFF.

The V and J genes are TRBV10-2 and TRBJ2-3; TRBD2 might be the D (6 bases). Per germline, CDR1 WSHSY and CDR2 SAAADI. The length of the CDR3 is 14 residues. The V gene lost 9 bases and the J gene lost 2 bases, with 15 bases spanning the gap. In nucleotides, the CDR3 is TGCGCCAGTATTCGGGACTCGTTCACAGATACGCAGTATTTT. It yields the protein CASIRDSFTDTQYF.

This clonotype was seen more than once but under ten times. This chain links TRBV5-6 with TRBJ2-2, with D possibly being TRBD1 (6 bases). The CDR3 has 16 residues. Germline CDR1 and CDR2: SGHDT and YYEEEE. Between the trimmed V and J ends, which lost 0 bases and 2 bases, there was a span of 11 bases. The CDR3: CASSLGPGVNTGELFF. CDR3 DNA: TGTGCCAGCAGCTTGGGCCCAGGGGTCAACACCGGGGAGCTGTTTTTT.

This clonotype has at least ten counts. This chain joins TRBV7-6 and TRBJ1-3; TRBD1 matches 10 bases. There are 16 residues in the CDR3. Germline V lookup: CDR1 SGHVS, CDR2 FNYEAQ. The V and J ends lost 5 bases and 0 bases, in that order; junction bases with no gene match: 4. The CDR3 spells CASSPGQGYSGNTIYF. As DNA, the CDR3 is TGTGCCAGCAGCCCGGGACAGGGGTACTCTGGAAACACCATATATTTT. Variable domain in full (rest from reference TRBV7-6 and TRBJ1-3): GAGVSQSPRYKVTKRGQDVALRCDPISGHVSLYWYRQALGQGPEFLTYFNYEAQQDKSGLPNDRFSAERPEGSISTLTIQRTEQRDSAMYRCASSPGQGYSGNTIYFGEGSWLTVV.

Points on this clonotype: This sequence may be a read error, since a much larger clone differs from it by one base. The conserved phenylalanine or tryptophan is not found at the CDR3 terminus, so this likely reflects a read error. The V call is TRBV15, the J call TRBJ1-1, with 7 nucleotides matching TRBD1. This CDR3 contains 15 residues. The ends lost 0 bases at V and 5 bases at J; junction bases unmatched: 6. CDR1 and CDR2 (germline): LNHNV, YYDKDF (reference sequence). CDR3 amino acids: CATSRDPQGGTEAFL. DNA for the CDR3: TGTGCCACCAGCAGAGATCCGCAGGGGGGAACTGAAGCTTTCCTT.

The table lists this clonotype with a count of one. The V gene is TRBV20-1, the J gene TRBJ2-1; possibly TRBD2 for D (5 bases). Deletions cut 6 bases from V and 4 bases from J, with 13 bases between. The CDR3 runs to 13 residues. Germline CDR1 reads DFQATT; CDR2 reads SNEGSKA (reference sequence). The CDR3 loop reads CSAVMGEYNEQFF. CDR3 in DNA: TGCAGTGCCGTAATGGGAGAGTACAATGAGCAGTTCTTC.

This clonotype was counted between two and nine times. V is TRBV3-1 and J is TRBJ2-1; the D is unclear. In germline, CDR1 is LGHDT, CDR2 YNNKEL (reference sequence). Trimming took 1 base from V and 13 from J, leaving 11 bases between them. This CDR3 spans 12 amino acids. As DNA, the CDR3 is TGTGCCAGCAGCCAAGGCCCCTCAACACAGTTCTTC. The encoded protein is CASSQGPSTQFF.

In this sample, this clonotype turned up many times. The chain joins TRBV12-3 or TRBV12-4 to TRBJ1-2; possible D gene TRBD1, 6 bases. The CDR3 is 13 amino acids. V gave up 5 bases and J gave up 8 bases, with 15 bases separating them. CDR3 sequence (DNA): TGTGCCAGCAGTGCAACAGGGTTGGACGGCTACACCTTC. Translating it yields CASSATGLDGYTF.

On this clonotype: A much larger clone sits a single nucleotide away, making a read error possible. The genes are TRBV6-1 and TRBJ1-2; no clear D gene. V was shortened by 1 base and J by 10 bases, with 10 bases between the two germline ends. The CDR3 is made up of 12 amino acids. Germline values: CDR1 MNHNS, CDR2 SASEGT. The CDR3 sequence: CASSEGTIAYTF. The CDR3 DNA is TGTGCCAGCAGTGAAGGGACTATTGCCTACACCTTC.

This clonotype was counted many times. The chain couples TRBV7-6 to TRBJ2-7, with D tentatively TRBD1 (5 bases). Per germline, CDR1 SGHVS and CDR2 FNYEAQ. This CDR3 spans 15 amino acids. V was trimmed by 5 bases and J by 5 bases, leaving 19 bases between them. The CDR3 here is CASSEAPGYSHEQYF. DNA for the CDR3: TGTGCCAGCAGCGAAGCACCAGGGTACAGTCACGAGCAGTACTTC.

This clonotype was seen a few times. The chain is built from TRBV19 and TRBJ2-7; D is unresolved. Germline loops: CDR1 LNHDA, CDR2 SQIVND (reference sequence). The CDR3 is 14 amino acids. V was clipped by 1 base and J by 1 base, with 8 bases between them. The DNA for the CDR3 is TGTGCCAGTAGTATAGTTAAGGGATCCTACGAGCAGTACTTC. This gives the protein CASSIVKGSYEQYF. The whole variable domain, filled in from reference TRBV19 and TRBJ2-7, reads DGGITQSPKYLFRKEGQNVTLSCEQNLNHDAMYWYRQDPGQGLRLIYYSQIVNDFQKGDIAEGYSVSREKKESFPLTVTSAQKNPTAFYLCASSIVKGSYEQYFGPGTRLTVT.

This clonotype was detected ten times or more. The chain carries TRBV29-1 and TRBJ1-2, with TRBD1 matching over 9 bases. V was clipped by 7 bases and J by 8 bases; unmatched bases: 8. This CDR3 region has 12 residues. The germline V gene has CDR1 SQVTM and CDR2 ANQGSEA. The CDR3 loop is CSAWTGAVGYTF. The CDR3 DNA reads as TGCAGCGCCTGGACAGGGGCGGTCGGCTACACCTTC.

The chain uses TRBV6-5 and TRBJ2-2, with TRBD1 identical over 8 bases. Trimming removed 3 bases from V and 6 bases from J; junction bases left unmatched: 9. The CDR3 has 16 residues. Germline V gives CDR1 MNHEY, CDR2 SVGAGI. CDR3 DNA sequence: TGTGCCAGCAGTTATCGACAGGGGTTCCTCTCCGGGGAGCTGTTTTTT. This sequence encodes CASSYRQGFLSGELFF.